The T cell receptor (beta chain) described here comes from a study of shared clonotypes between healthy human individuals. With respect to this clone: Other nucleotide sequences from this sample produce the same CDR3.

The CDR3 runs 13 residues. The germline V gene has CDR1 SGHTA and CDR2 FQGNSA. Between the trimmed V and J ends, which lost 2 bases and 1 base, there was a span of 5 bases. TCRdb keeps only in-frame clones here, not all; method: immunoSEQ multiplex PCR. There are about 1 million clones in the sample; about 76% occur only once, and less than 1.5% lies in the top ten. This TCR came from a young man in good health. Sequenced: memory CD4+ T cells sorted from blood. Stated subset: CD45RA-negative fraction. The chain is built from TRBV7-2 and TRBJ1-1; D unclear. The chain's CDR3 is CASSLNRNTEAFF. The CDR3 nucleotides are TGTGCCAGCAGCTTAAATCGGAACACTGAAGCTTTCTTT.